The 9 T cell receptor beta chains reported below all come from one sample, sequenced in a study of control samples from healthy donors and cancer patients. Method: immunoSEQ multiplex PCR; TCRdb's copy keeps in-frame clones and lacks some. The sample yields approximately 100,000 clones, more than 85% seen once. The sample taken for sequencing was PBMCs. The receptors were gathered from a man aged 55 to 69 with lung cancer.

This clone was seen just once. The V gene is TRBV10-3, the J gene TRBJ2-7; 7 bases are shared with TRBD2. This CDR3 contains 15 residues. With V trimmed by 3 bases and J by 6 bases, 11 bases remained unmatched. Germline V gives CDR1 ENHRY, CDR2 SYGVKD. The CDR3 DNA sequence: TGTGCCATCAGTGATGGGGGGAGGGAGGGGAGCGAGCAGTACGTC. This codes for CAISDGGREGSEQYV.

The sample holds one count of this clone. This CDR3 is also generated by other DNA sequences in the sample. The V and J genes are TRBV5-1 and TRBJ1-3; no definite D call. This CDR3 has 15 residues. The V end was cut by 3 bases, the J end by 0 bases, with 10 bases between. Germline V gives CDR1 SGHRS, CDR2 YFSETQ. The CDR3 protein is CASSSDGSSGNTIYF. In DNA form, the CDR3 reads TGCGCCAGCAGCTCGGACGGGAGCTCTGGAAACACCATATATTTT.

The chain uses TRBV4-1 and TRBJ2-7, with D possibly matching TRBD2 (7 bases). Germline V gene sequence: CDR1 MGHRA, CDR2 YSYEKL. The CDR3 is 15 amino acids. Trimming pared 0 bases from V and 7 bases from J, leaving 16 bases between. The CDR3 nucleotides are TGCGCCAGCAGCCAAGAGATCCGGACAGCGGGGGAGCAGTACTTC. Translated: CASSQEIRTAGEQYF.

The chain employs TRBV5-5 and TRBJ2-7; D ambiguous. This CDR3 spans 12 amino acids. Germline CDR1 SGHKS, CDR2 YYEKEE (reference sequence). The V gene lost 0 bases and the J gene lost 8 bases, with 9 bases spanning the gap. The CDR3 reads CASSLDHLKQYV. The CDR3 DNA reads as TGTGCCAGCAGCTTGGACCACCTGAAGCAGTACGTC.

This chain uses TRBV27 with TRBJ1-1; 11 positions agree with TRBD1. The germline gives CDR1 MNHEY, CDR2 SMNVEV (reference sequence). The CDR3 length is 16 residues. V gave up 5 bases and J gave up 4 bases; unmatched junction bases: 9. The CDR3 coding sequence is TGTGCCAGCAGTCCCCCCCCCGGGACAGGGGGCACTGAAGCTTTCTTT. This encodes CASSPPPGTGGTEAFF.

The gene calls are TRBV7-3 and TRBJ1-1; D is unresolved. Looked up from germline, CDR1 is SGHTA and CDR2 is FQGTGA. CDR3 length equals 14 residues. V was trimmed by 2 bases and J by 5 bases, leaving 12 bases between them. The CDR3 sequence: CASSLLGYWTEAFF. The DNA of the CDR3 is TGTGCCAGCAGCTTATTAGGTTATTGGACTGAAGCTTTCTTT.

The chain is built from TRBV5-4 and TRBJ2-5, with D possibly being TRBD1 (6 bases). Germline CDR1 SGHNT, CDR2 YYREEE (reference sequence). V was pared by 4 bases and J by 1 base, with 14 bases between. This CDR3 comprises 15 residues. DNA for the CDR3: TGTGCCAGCAGCCCCTGGACAGAATCCCAAGAGACCCAGTACTTC. Amino acid sequence: CASSPWTESQETQYF.

V and J are TRBV2 and TRBJ2-3; tentatively, D is TRBD1 (6 bases). Germline CDR1 reads SNHLY; CDR2 reads FYNNEI. This CDR3 has 15 amino acids. V was clipped by 8 bases and J by 0 bases, with 15 bases between them. CDR3 residues: CASSPGTHSTDTQYF. The CDR3, as DNA: TGTGCCAGCTCCCCCGGGACACATAGCACAGATACGCAGTATTTT.

The chain recombines TRBV2 with TRBJ2-3; D unclear. Germline V gene data show CDR1 as SNHLY and CDR2 as FYNNEI. V lost 6 bases and J lost 6, with 7 bases in between. The CDR3 spans 11 residues. The CDR3 DNA reads TGTGCCAGCAGCTGGACCGATACGCAGTATTTT. This sequence encodes CASSWTDTQYF.